The next 30 T cell receptor beta chains were all read from a single sample in a study of early T cells in non-severe SARS-CoV-2 infection (dated by TCRdb to about 2021). Library generation was performed with 5' RACE. The sequencer was a NextSeq 500. TCRdb handled the public reads itself, with Q25 trimming in fastp and clone calling in MiXCR, and kept productive beta chains. Every CDR3 protein is listed once, alongside the most common genes and DNA of its rows. This sample is represented by under 35,000 distinct CDR3 sequences; about 4.9% of them were singletons. The ten largest account for about a fifth of the sample. Sequenced sample: whole blood. All receptors derive from an adult who was a healthcare worker with PCR-confirmed SARS-CoV-2 infection or an uninfected control (not recorded which).

For the CDR3, the DNA is TGTGCCAGCAGCCACCATGGCTCGAGCTATGGCTACACCTTC. Translation gives CASSHHGSSYGYTF. The chain joins TRBV3-1 to TRBJ1-2; D gene uncertain. Germline assignment: CDR1 LGHDT and CDR2 YNNKEL (reference sequence). The CDR3 is 14 residues long. The V end lost 3 bases, the J end lost 4 bases, and 12 bases lay between the germline ends.

V and J are TRBV5-6 and TRBJ2-1; D possibly matches TRBD1 or TRBD2 (5 bases each). The CDR3 sequence is 12 residues long. The V end was cut by 5 bases, the J end by 8 bases, with 11 bases between. Germline V gene sequence: CDR1 SGHDT, CDR2 YYEEEE. CDR3 in DNA: TGTGCCAGCAGTTTTAGAGGGGATGAGCAGTTCTTC. It specifies CASSFRGDEQFF.

This clonotype was recorded many times. The genes are TRBV6-1 and TRBJ2-3; no clear D gene. The germline CDR1 and CDR2 sequences are MNHNS and SASEGT. Trimming removed 1 base from V and 4 bases from J, with 9 bases in between. This CDR3 has 14 amino acids. DNA for the CDR3: TGTGCCAGCAGTGAAGGGGTCAGCGCAGATACGCAGTATTTT. Translating it yields CASSEGVSADTQYF.

The chain uses TRBV18 and TRBJ1-5; D is ambiguous. V was trimmed by 5 bases and J by 0 bases, leaving 5 bases between them. The CDR3 is 13 amino acids. Germline CDR1 and CDR2: KGHSH and LQKENI. The DNA for the CDR3 is TGTGCCAGCTCAGACAATAGCAATCAGCCCCAGCATTTT. Translation gives CASSDNSNQPQHF.

In its sample, this clonotype was seen many times. The genes are TRBV27 and TRBJ1-5; D ambiguous. Trimming left V 3 bases short and J 5 bases short, with 8 bases between. The germline CDR1 and CDR2 sequences are MNHEY and SMNVEV (reference sequence). This CDR3 region has 13 residues. The CDR3 region is CASSFREDQPQHF. The CDR3 DNA sequence: TGTGCCAGCAGTTTCCGCGAGGATCAGCCCCAGCATTTT.

The chain uses TRBV29-1 and TRBJ1-1, with D unresolved. CDR3 length: 12 residues. The V gene lost 4 bases and the J gene lost 4 bases, with 10 bases spanning the gap. CDR1 and CDR2 (germline): SQVTM, ANQGSEA. The CDR3 DNA follows: TGCAGCGTTGTTTGGGCATCCACTGAAGCTTTCTTT. Encoded protein: CSVVWASTEAFF.

There are a few counts of this clonotype. A read error is likely, as this CDR3 ends without the conserved phenylalanine or tryptophan. This rearrangement joins TRBV28 to TRBJ2-5; TRBD1 matches at 8 bases. This CDR3 has 15 residues. J was trimmed by 2 bases and V by 7 bases; bases with no gene match: 9. Germline CDR1 MDHEN, CDR2 SYDVKM. The chain's CDR3 is CASKGYRTGQETQYS. CDR3 nucleotides: TGTGCCAGCAAGGGGTATCGGACAGGGCAAGAGACCCAGTACTCC.

This clonotype was counted many times. This chain uses TRBV5-1 with TRBJ2-5; D is perhaps TRBD1 (5 bases). Germline V gives CDR1 SGHRS, CDR2 YFSETQ. CDR3 length equals 15 residues. V lost 4 bases, J lost 1 base, and 14 bases lay in between. In DNA form, the CDR3 reads TGCGCCAGCAGCCCCCAACCAGGGCCCCAAGAGACCCAGTACTTC. The encoded protein is CASSPQPGPQETQYF.

The rearrangement joins TRBV7-2 to TRBJ1-2; TRBD1 might be the D (6 bases). CDR3 length: 13 residues. V lost 2 bases, J lost 3 bases, and 7 bases lay in between. CDR1 SGHTA and CDR2 FQGNSA come from the germline V gene. CDR3 nucleotide sequence: TGTGCCAGCAGCTTACGACAGGACTATGGCTACACCTTC. Protein product: CASSLRQDYGYTF.

This clonotype has at least ten counts. CDR3 sequence: CASREGYYEQYF. DNA of the CDR3: TGTGCCAGCAGAGAGGGCTACTACGAGCAGTACTTC. The chain couples TRBV28 to TRBJ2-7; maybe TRBD2 (5 bases). CDR1 is MDHEN, CDR2 SYDVKM, per germline. The length of the CDR3 is 12 residues. The germline V and J ends were trimmed by 6 bases and 3 bases, with 9 bases remaining between them.

The chain carries TRBV20-1 and TRBJ2-7; a weak D match, TRBD1 (5 bases). Trimming pared 3 bases from V and 5 bases from J, leaving 8 bases between. Germline V gene lookup returns CDR1 DFQATT and CDR2 SNEGSKA (reference sequence). The CDR3 extends over 11 amino acids. The CDR3 loop reads CSASRTHEQYF. The CDR3 DNA is TGCAGTGCTAGTCGGACACACGAGCAGTACTTC.

This clonotype was detected ten times or more. V and J are TRBV5-5 and TRBJ2-5, with 11 bases identical to TRBD2. With V trimmed by 4 bases and J by 3 bases, 2 bases remained unmatched. CDR1 SGHKS and CDR2 YYEKEE come from the germline V gene (reference sequence). This CDR3 contains 14 residues. The CDR3 DNA reads TGTGCCAGCAGCCGGGGACTAGCGGAAGAGACCCAGTACTTC. Protein sequence: CASSRGLAEETQYF.

This clonotype was counted ten times or more. The chain couples TRBV3-1 to TRBJ1-1, with no clear D. This CDR3 region has 14 residues. V was cut by 5 bases and J by 4 bases, with 14 bases left in between. Germline V gives CDR1 LGHDT, CDR2 YNNKEL (reference sequence). The CDR3 sequence is CASSTFGGSTEAFF. CDR3 DNA sequence: TGTGCCAGCAGCACCTTCGGAGGGAGCACTGAAGCTTTCTTT.

This clonotype was observed at least ten times. V is TRBV9 and J is TRBJ2-3; 14 bases fit TRBD2. The germline gives CDR1 SGDLS, CDR2 YYNGEE. Trimming cost V 0 bases and J 7 bases; bases outside gene matches: 10. CDR3 length: 18 residues. The CDR3 DNA reads as TGTGCCAGCAGCGTAGTGCCGGGACTAGCGGGAGTTGGATATACGCAGTATTTT. Protein: CASSVVPGLAGVGYTQYF.

The chain carries TRBV20-1 and TRBJ2-1, with 10 bases identical to TRBD2. The CDR3 has 13 amino acids. With 3 bases clipped from V and 10 bases from J, the junction kept 6 bases outside the gene matches. Germline-derived CDR1 and CDR2 are DFQATT and SNEGSKA (reference sequence). CDR3: CSASGLAGEEQFF. Here the CDR3 DNA reads TGCAGTGCTAGTGGGCTAGCGGGGGAAGAGCAGTTCTTC.

This sequence joins TRBV6-1 and TRBJ2-1, with 14 bases lining up with TRBD2. The length of the CDR3 is 18 residues. Germline assignment: CDR1 MNHNS and CDR2 SASEGT. J was trimmed by 0 bases and V by 6 bases; bases with no gene match: 7. CDR3 in amino acids: CASSEGTSGRYSYNEQFF. Written as DNA, the CDR3 is TGTGCCAGCAGCGAGGGGACTAGCGGGAGATACTCCTACAATGAGCAGTTCTTC.

The chain links TRBV20-1 to TRBJ2-7; 8 bases are a match to TRBD2. Germline CDR1 is DFQATT and CDR2 is SNEGSKA (reference sequence). Germline trimming cut 5 bases from V and 0 bases from J; bases unmatched to any gene: 6. The length of the CDR3 is 14 residues. CDR3 amino acids: CSAQKRERSYEQYF. The CDR3 DNA sequence: TGCAGTGCTCAAAAGCGGGAGCGCTCCTACGAGCAGTACTTC.

This clonotype was counted only a few times. The chain has TRBV30 and TRBJ1-6, with D possibly being TRBD1 (5 bases). Germline CDR1 is GTSNPN and CDR2 is SVGIG (reference sequence). The CDR3 sequence is 13 residues long. V was clipped by 1 base and J by 8 bases, with 9 bases between them. CDR3 loop: CAWSAGRDSPLHF. Here the CDR3 DNA reads TGTGCCTGGAGTGCAGGGAGGGATTCACCCCTCCACTTT.

This clonotype was recorded at least ten times. The rearrangement uses TRBV15 and TRBJ2-7; 10 bases line up with TRBD2. Germline assignment: CDR1 LNHNV and CDR2 YYDKDF (reference sequence). The CDR3 is made up of 16 amino acids. With 1 base clipped from V and 4 bases from J, the junction kept 7 bases outside the gene matches. The CDR3 nucleotides read TGTGCCACCAGCAGAGGCTTGCCTAGCGGGAGTTACGAGCAGTACTTC. Translating gives CATSRGLPSGSYEQYF.

The rearrangement uses TRBV29-1 and TRBJ1-1; 7 positions match TRBD1. The CDR3 runs to 14 residues. The V and J ends lost 4 bases and 5 bases, in that order; junction bases with no gene match: 10. The germline gives CDR1 SQVTM, CDR2 ANQGSEA. Here the CDR3 reads CSVGQGQLGTEAFF. CDR3 bases: TGCAGCGTTGGGCAGGGACAGTTAGGGACTGAAGCTTTCTTT. Full variable domain (rest looked up from reference TRBV29-1 and TRBJ1-1): SAVISQKPSRDICQRGTSLTIQCQVDSQVTMMFWYRQQPGQSLTLIATANQGSEATYESGFVIDKFPISRPNLTFSTLTVSNMSPEDSSIYLCSVGQGQLGTEAFFGQGTRLTVV.

This clonotype came up many times. CDR3 nucleotide sequence: TGCAGTGCTAGATCTCCCTCAGGAGGGGAAGCTTTCTTT. It yields the protein CSARSPSGGEAFF. The chain recombines TRBV20-1 with TRBJ1-1; D gene ambiguous. Looked up from germline, CDR1 is DFQATT and CDR2 is SNEGSKA (reference sequence). With 2 bases removed from V and 8 bases from J, the gap between germline ends came to 15 bases. The CDR3 runs 13 residues.

V and J are TRBV5-1 and TRBJ2-7; 7 bases fit TRBD2. The V gene end was trimmed by 3 bases and the J gene end by 0 bases; junction bases not matched to a gene: 6. The CDR3 runs to 15 residues. Germline CDR1 SGHRS, CDR2 YFSETQ. CDR3 bases: TGCGCCAGCAGCTCCGGGCTAGCGGTCTCCTACGAGCAGTACTTC. It codes for CASSSGLAVSYEQYF.

This clonotype was recorded at least ten times. The rearrangement uses TRBV20-1 and TRBJ2-2; D remains ambiguous. CDR1 is DFQATT, CDR2 SNEGSKA, per germline (reference sequence). The CDR3 loop spans 14 amino acids. V was trimmed by 0 bases and J by 6 bases, leaving 11 bases between them. The CDR3 DNA reads as TGCAGTGCTAGAGATCCCTCCTGGCCCGGGGAGCTGTTTTTT. Amino acid sequence: CSARDPSWPGELFF.

The rearrangement links TRBV2 to TRBJ2-1; D remains unclear. In germline, CDR1 is SNHLY, CDR2 FYNNEI. Trimming cost V 7 bases and J 9 bases, with 19 bases left between them. CDR3 length: 14 residues. The CDR3 coding sequence is TGTGCCAGCAACCCTCTAGTTAGCTTTTCTGAGCAGTTCTTC. Translating gives CASNPLVSFSEQFF. Drawing the rest from reference TRBV2 and TRBJ2-1, the complete variable domain is EPEVTQTPSHQVTQMGQEVILRCVPISNHLYFYWYRQILGQKVEFLVSFYNNEISEKSEIFDDQFSVERPDGSNFTLKIRSTKLEDSAMYFCASNPLVSFSEQFFGPGTRLTVL.

This clonotype was seen only a few times. This chain joins TRBV20-1 and TRBJ1-5, with 11 positions matching TRBD1. Germline V gene sequence: CDR1 DFQATT, CDR2 SNEGSKA (reference sequence). The ends lost 0 bases at V and 5 bases at J; junction bases unmatched: 6. The CDR3 spans 16 residues. The CDR3 sequence is CSARDPGQGVYQPQHF. DNA for the CDR3: TGCAGTGCTAGAGATCCGGGACAGGGGGTTTATCAGCCCCAGCATTTT.

In its sample, this clonotype was seen many times. The V call is TRBV14, the J call TRBJ2-7; D might be TRBD2 (6 bases). CDR1 and CDR2 from the germline V gene are SGHDN and FVKESK. The V gene lost 1 base and the J gene lost 6 bases, with 10 bases spanning the gap. This CDR3 spans 13 amino acids. DNA for the CDR3: TGTGCCAGCAGCCAAGGTTCGGGGGTCGAGCAGTACTTC. Translated: CASSQGSGVEQYF. Full variable domain (missing parts from reference TRBV14 and TRBJ2-7): EAGVTQFPSHSVIEKGQTVTLRCDPISGHDNLYWYRRVMGKEIKFLLHFVKESKQDESGMPNNRFLAERTGGTYSTLKVQPAELEDSGVYFCASSQGSGVEQYFGPGTRLTVT.

The chain employs TRBV6-2 or TRBV6-3 and TRBJ2-7; tentatively, D is TRBD2 (6 bases). Germline V gene lookup returns CDR1 MNHEY and CDR2 SVGEGT. Trimming shortened V by 2 bases and J by 0 bases, and 14 bases separated the two germline ends. The CDR3 extends over 16 amino acids. In DNA, the CDR3 is TGTGCCAGCAGTTACGTGTTGGTCGGGAGCTCCTACGAGCAGTACTTC. Translation: CASSYVLVGSSYEQYF.

This clonotype was seen repeatedly, ten times or more. The chain joins TRBV7-9 to TRBJ1-1, with D unclear. This CDR3 spans 12 amino acids. In germline, CDR1 is SEHNR, CDR2 FQNEAQ (reference sequence). V was shortened by 5 bases and J by 2 bases, with 6 bases between the two germline ends. This chain's CDR3 is CASSPINTEAFF. DNA of the CDR3: TGTGCCAGCAGCCCCATTAACACTGAAGCTTTCTTT.

This clonotype was found many times. The chain recombines TRBV7-2 with TRBJ2-5, with 13 bases lining up with TRBD2. The CDR3 sequence is 16 residues long. In germline, CDR1 is SGHTA, CDR2 FQGNSA. Trimming removed 3 bases from V and 3 bases from J; junction bases left unmatched: 4. Written as DNA, the CDR3 is TGTGCCAGCAGCTTCCAGGGACTAGCGGGGAAAGAGACCCAGTACTTC. This gives the protein CASSFQGLAGKETQYF.

This clonotype was seen a handful of times. The chain links TRBV28 to TRBJ2-1, with 7 bases aligning to TRBD1. The CDR3 length is 11 residues. V was pared by 5 bases and J by 10 bases, with 2 bases of the junction left unmatched. Looked up from germline, CDR1 is MDHEN and CDR2 is SYDVKM. CDR3 DNA sequence: TGTGCCAGCAGTCTGGGACAGGAGCAGTTCTTC. It yields the protein CASSLGQEQFF.